Listed here are 32 T cell receptor beta chains from one sample, sequenced in a study of PD-1 blockade in classical Hodgkin lymphoma. Each of the patients experienced relapse following autologous stem cell transplantation, and their brentuximab vedotin exposure differed. By magnetic negative selection, CD4+ T cells were purified from thawed PBMCs. Clones were read by immunoSEQ multiplex PCR, and TCRdb kept only the in-frame ones, dropping some. Of about 27,000 clones in the sample, 60% to 85% were seen once. This specimen consisted of CD4+ T cells from blood, obtained at baseline. These TCRs come from a human donor with classical Hodgkin lymphoma.

There are a few counts of this clone. This chain uses TRBV7-9 with TRBJ1-3; the match to TRBD1 covers 8 bases. The J segment lost 2 bases and the V segment lost 5 bases, leaving 2 bases of the junction unmatched. This CDR3 is built from 14 residues. The germline V gene has CDR1 SEHNR and CDR2 FQNEAQ (reference sequence). The CDR3 loop is CASSTGGAGNTIYF. In DNA, the CDR3 is TGTGCCAGCAGCACAGGGGGTGCTGGAAACACCATATATTTT.

This clone has more than one count but fewer than ten. The chain carries TRBV9 and TRBJ1-5; 9 positions match TRBD1. The CDR3 consists of 15 residues. Germline V gene data show CDR1 as SGDLS and CDR2 as YYNGEE. V lost 1 base, J lost 7 bases, and 6 bases stayed unmatched. CDR3 sequence (DNA): TGTGCCAGCAGCGTAACAGGGGGCGGAGGACAGCCCCAGCATTTT. Its protein product is CASSVTGGGGQPQHF. The full variable domain, in which reference TRBV9 and TRBJ1-5 provide the parts outside the CDR3, is DSGVTQTPKHLITATGQRVTLRCSPRSGDLSVYWYQQSLDQGLQFLIQYYNGEERAKGNILERFSAQQFPDLHSELNLSSLELGDSALYFCASSVTGGGGQPQHFGDGTRLSIL.

By sample share, this clone is medium-sized. CDR3 in amino acids: CASSPWDTSDTQYF. CDR3 coding DNA: TGTGCCAGCAGCCCGTGGGACACCTCAGATACGCAGTATTTT. This chain links TRBV14 with TRBJ2-3; D possibly corresponds to TRBD1 (6 bases). CDR1 and CDR2 from the germline V gene are SGHDN and FVKESK. This CDR3 is built from 14 residues. The V gene lost 4 bases and the J gene lost 4 bases, with 12 bases spanning the gap.

The chain has TRBV27 and TRBJ1-5; D remains ambiguous. The CDR3 extends over 17 amino acids. V dropped 6 bases and J dropped 0 bases, with 18 bases sitting between them. From germline, CDR1 is MNHEY and CDR2 SMNVEV (reference sequence). For the CDR3, the DNA is TGTGCCAGCAGCCCCCGCCCGCGGGGTAATAGCAATCAGCCCCAGCATTTT. Translating gives CASSPRPRGNSNQPQHF.

The chain combines TRBV28 with TRBJ1-5; TRBD1 is a possible D gene (5 bases). V gave up 3 bases and J gave up 0 bases, with 15 bases separating them. The CDR3 covers 17 residues. In germline, CDR1 is MDHEN, CDR2 SYDVKM. The CDR3 region has the DNA TGTGCCAGCAGTTTGGGAATTGGGGGGGGTAGCAATCAGCCCCAGCATTTT. Translated, it gives CASSLGIGGGSNQPQHF.

This clone came up a few times. The chain carries TRBV18 and TRBJ1-2; D uncertain. The CDR3 sequence is 14 residues long. Trimming cost V 6 bases and J 4 bases, with 15 bases left between them. CDR1 and CDR2 (germline): KGHSH, LQKENI. CDR3 amino acids: CASSLTASSYGYTF. In DNA form, the CDR3 reads TGTGCCAGCTCTCTGACGGCGAGTTCCTATGGCTACACCTTC.

V gene TRBV10-2 combines with J gene TRBJ1-4; 9 bases align to TRBD1. Germline loops: CDR1 WSHSY, CDR2 SAAADI. The CDR3 length is 18 residues. V was clipped by 3 bases and J by 4 bases; unmatched bases: 12. The CDR3 nucleotides read TGCGCCAGCAGTGACCATCCCTGGACAGGGGCGCATAATGAAAAACTGTTTTTT. Residues: CASSDHPWTGAHNEKLFF.

The gene calls are TRBV11-3 and TRBJ2-7; D is unresolved. Germline CDR1 and CDR2: SGHNT and YENEEA. The CDR3 sequence is 14 residues long. V was cut by 5 bases and J by 0 bases, with 11 bases left in between. This chain's CDR3 is CASSPSWSSYEQYF. The CDR3 DNA sequence: TGTGCCAGCAGCCCTTCGTGGAGCTCCTACGAGCAGTACTTC.

This rearrangement joins TRBV11-2 to TRBJ2-2; D might be TRBD1 or TRBD2, each matching 6 bases. Germline lookup yields CDR1 SGHAT and CDR2 FQNNGV. V shed 5 bases and J shed 7 bases, with 17 bases lying between them. The CDR3 consists of 15 residues. DNA of the CDR3: TGTGCCAGCAGCCTCGGAAAAGGGGGGATCGGGGAGCTGTTTTTT. Its translation is CASSLGKGGIGELFF.

The chain uses TRBV7-9 and TRBJ1-6, with unresolved D. Trimming took 1 base from V and 3 from J, leaving 13 bases between them. Germline CDR1 reads SEHNR; CDR2 reads FQNEAQ (reference sequence). The CDR3 spans 17 residues. CDR3 region: CASSLGAGGFYNSPLHF. The CDR3, as DNA: TGTGCCAGCAGCTTAGGGGCGGGCGGATTCTATAATTCACCCCTCCACTTT.

This sequence joins TRBV18 and TRBJ2-3; 8 nucleotides align to TRBD1. Germline loops: CDR1 KGHSH, CDR2 LQKENI. The CDR3 loop spans 16 amino acids. The ends lost 6 bases at V and 4 bases at J; junction bases unmatched: 12. CDR3 coding DNA: TGTGCCAGCTCCGCCTCACTCAGGGGGCTCGCAGATACGCAGTATTTT. This gives the protein CASSASLRGLADTQYF.

This chain links TRBV30 with TRBJ1-3; D is unclear. V lost 8 bases and J 4 bases, leaving 15 bases between the germline ends. This CDR3 comprises 13 residues. Germline V gene data show CDR1 as GTSNPN and CDR2 as SVGIG (reference sequence). The CDR3 DNA follows: TGTGCCGGCGGGGATTCGGGAGGAAACACCATATATTTT. The encoded protein is CAGGDSGGNTIYF.

J is TRBJ1-1 and V is TRBV28; D is uncertain. Trimming stripped 7 bases from V and 11 bases from J, with 17 bases between. Germline V lookup: CDR1 MDHEN, CDR2 SYDVKM. This CDR3 has 12 residues. CDR3 in amino acids: CASTLDNSRAFF. The CDR3 DNA is TGTGCCAGCACCCTCGACAATTCTAGGGCTTTCTTT.

The chain carries TRBV10-3 and TRBJ2-7; no reliable D call. The V and J ends lost 3 bases and 7 bases respectively, with 16 bases between them. This CDR3 is 14 amino acids long. Per the germline V gene, CDR1 is ENHRY and CDR2 is SYGVKD. Here the CDR3 reads CAISDLDGLREQYF. CDR3 nucleotide sequence: TGTGCCATCAGTGACCTCGACGGCCTGAGGGAGCAGTACTTC.

J is TRBJ2-1 and V is TRBV7-9, with 9 bases aligning to TRBD1. CDR1 SEHNR and CDR2 FQNEAQ come from the germline V gene (reference sequence). The CDR3 is 16 amino acids. V lost 5 bases and J lost 6; bases outside the gene matches: 11. CDR3 region: CASSRRDRDLGNEQFF. The CDR3 nucleotides read TGTGCCAGCAGCCGCCGGGACAGGGATCTCGGCAATGAGCAGTTCTTC.

This clone occurred once. CDR3 amino acids: CASSPSTGPYIEQFF. Here the CDR3 DNA reads TGCGCCAGCAGCCCGTCGACAGGACCCTACATCGAGCAGTTCTTC. This chain joins TRBV5-1 and TRBJ2-1; possible D gene TRBD1, 6 bases. This CDR3 is built from 15 residues. The ends were cut back, 4 bases at V and 10 bases at J, with 21 bases in the middle. Per germline, CDR1 SGHRS and CDR2 YFSETQ.

The rearrangement uses TRBV10-3 and TRBJ2-7; 7 bases align to TRBD2. The CDR3 is made up of 14 amino acids. The germline gives CDR1 ENHRY, CDR2 SYGVKD. V lost 10 bases and J lost 0; bases outside the gene matches: 9. The CDR3 spells CASGVSGVSYEQYF. The DNA for the CDR3 is TGTGCCAGTGGCGTCAGCGGGGTCTCCTACGAGCAGTACTTC.

V and J are TRBV11-2 and TRBJ1-1, with a tentative D call TRBD1 (6 bases). This CDR3 region has 15 residues. V was pared by 7 bases and J by 4 bases, with 19 bases between. Germline V gives CDR1 SGHAT, CDR2 FQNNGV. CDR3 amino acids: CASNHWGARGTEAFF. CDR3 nucleotides: TGTGCCAGCAACCATTGGGGGGCGCGGGGCACTGAAGCTTTCTTT.

The gene calls are TRBV18 and TRBJ1-1, with D maybe TRBD1 (5 bases). Trimming removed 3 bases from V and 0 bases from J, with 17 bases in between. Germline V gene lookup returns CDR1 KGHSH and CDR2 LQKENI. The CDR3 contains 17 residues. The CDR3 DNA reads as TGTGCCAGCTCACCCGGGGTTCTGGGGGGAATGAACACTGAAGCTTTCTTT. This translates into CASSPGVLGGMNTEAFF.

This rearrangement joins TRBV29-1 to TRBJ2-5; D is perhaps TRBD2 (6 bases). V was cut by 7 bases and J by 4 bases, with 13 bases left in between. Per germline, CDR1 SQVTM and CDR2 ANQGSEA. The CDR3 spans 12 residues. The CDR3 DNA reads as TGCAGCGAAGGGACCGGGGGAGAGACCCAGTACTTC. This codes for CSEGTGGETQYF.

The V gene is TRBV4-2, the J gene TRBJ2-3, with 9 nucleotides matching TRBD2. Germline-derived CDR1 and CDR2 are LGHNA and YNFKEQ. V dropped 5 bases and J dropped 2; count of bases not matched to a gene: 17. This CDR3 region has 19 residues. CDR3 sequence (DNA): TGTGCCAGCAGCAACCCCTTCGGGGTAGCGGGGGTATCCACAGATACGCAGTATTTT. Its translation is CASSNPFGVAGVSTDTQYF.

The rearrangement uses TRBV19 and TRBJ1-3, with 8 bases that match TRBD1. CDR3 length: 14 residues. The germline CDR1 and CDR2 sequences are LNHDA and SQIVND (reference sequence). The V and J ends lost 5 bases and 3 bases, in that order; junction bases with no gene match: 3. The CDR3 DNA reads TGTGCCAGTAGTGCGACAGGGGTTGGAAACACCATATATTTT. It encodes CASSATGVGNTIYF.

V usage is TRBV7-8 and J usage is TRBJ1-3, with no clear D. In germline, CDR1 is SGHVS, CDR2 FQNEAQ. CDR3 size: 12 residues. V dropped 3 bases and J dropped 4 bases, with 4 bases sitting between them. CDR3 sequence (DNA): TGTGCCAGCAGCTTCAACGGAAACACCATATATTTT. Translated, it gives CASSFNGNTIYF.

V gene TRBV19 combines with J gene TRBJ1-6; D not certain. The CDR3 is made up of 15 amino acids. Per germline, CDR1 LNHDA and CDR2 SQIVND (reference sequence). The germline V and J ends were trimmed by 0 bases and 10 bases, with 13 bases remaining between them. For the CDR3, the DNA is TGTGCCAGTAGTATAGACCGGGATCTGGCGTCACCCCTCCACTTT. This encodes CASSIDRDLASPLHF.

V and J are TRBV5-1 and TRBJ1-1, with 7 bases aligning to TRBD1. The ends lost 3 bases at V and 8 bases at J; junction bases unmatched: 4. Germline assignment: CDR1 SGHRS and CDR2 YFSETQ. The CDR3 totals 12 residues. CDR3: CASSSRTGEAFF. Here the CDR3 DNA reads TGCGCCAGCAGCTCCCGGACAGGCGAAGCTTTCTTT.

The chain uses TRBV7-2 and TRBJ2-5; the D is unclear. The V end lost 1 base, the J end lost 5 bases, and 14 bases lay between the germline ends. This CDR3 contains 15 residues. Germline V gene data show CDR1 as SGHTA and CDR2 as FQGNSA. CDR3 nucleotides: TGTGCCAGCAGCTTAGGCCCGGGCCCCCAGGAGACCCAGTACTTC. Translated: CASSLGPGPQETQYF. Complete variable domain (other parts from reference TRBV7-2 and TRBJ2-5): GAGVSQSPSNKVTEKGKDVELRCDPISGHTALYWYRQSLGQGLEFLIYFQGNSAPDKSGLPSDRFSAERTGGSVSTLTIQRTQQEDSAVYLCASSLGPGPQETQYFGPGTRLLVL.

This sequence joins TRBV6-6 and TRBJ1-6, with D possibly TRBD1 on 6 matching bases. Trimming took 2 bases from V and 10 from J, leaving 15 bases between them. The CDR3 contains 15 residues. CDR1 and CDR2 from the germline V gene are MNHNY and SVGAGI (reference sequence). In nucleotides, the CDR3 is TGTGCCAGCAGTTACGGAGGGGGGGTAAGGTCACCCCTCCACTTT. Its translation: CASSYGGGVRSPLHF.

The V gene is TRBV7-6, the J gene TRBJ2-7, with D perhaps assigned TRBD1 or TRBD2 (5 bases each). The CDR3 consists of 15 residues. Germline CDR1 and CDR2: SGHVS and FNYEAQ. Trimming took 1 base from V and 4 from J, leaving 14 bases between them. The CDR3 sequence is CASSLDGTDRYEQYF. The CDR3 DNA sequence: TGTGCCAGCAGCTTAGACGGGACGGATCGATACGAGCAGTACTTC.

A single count supports this clone. This chain joins TRBV29-1 and TRBJ2-6; D uncertain. The CDR3 contains 14 residues. Germline V gives CDR1 SQVTM, CDR2 ANQGSEA. V lost 5 bases to trimming and J lost 1 base, with 9 bases between them. CDR3 sequence reads: CSVLFLSGANVLTF. CDR3 nucleotide sequence: TGCAGCGTTTTGTTCCTTTCTGGGGCCAACGTCCTGACTTTC.

This chain uses TRBV10-2 with TRBJ2-2; a weak D match, TRBD2 (5 bases). The V and J ends lost 5 bases and 4 bases respectively, with 11 bases between them. This CDR3 comprises 14 residues. Germline assignment: CDR1 WSHSY and CDR2 SAAADI. The CDR3 reads CASSTGYPTGELFF. CDR3 coding DNA: TGCGCCAGCAGTACGGGGTACCCCACCGGGGAGCTGTTTTTT.

Here the CDR3 DNA reads TGTGCCAGCAGTTCCCCGACTAGCGGGATCACAGATACGCAGTATTTT. Its protein is CASSSPTSGITDTQYF. The chain employs TRBV6-6 and TRBJ2-3, with 11 bases that match TRBD2. In germline, CDR1 is MNHNY, CDR2 SVGAGI (reference sequence). With 4 bases clipped from V and 2 bases from J, the junction kept 5 bases outside the gene matches. CDR3 size: 16 residues.

V is TRBV30 and J is TRBJ2-1, with 7 nucleotides matching TRBD2. Germline lookup yields CDR1 GTSNPN and CDR2 SVGIG (reference sequence). The CDR3 has 14 amino acids. V shed 7 bases and J 1 base; nucleotides not matched to a gene: 7. CDR3 nucleotide sequence: TGTGCCTCAAACGGGGGGTCGTCCTACAATGAGCAGTTCTTC. Its translation: CASNGGSSYNEQFF.